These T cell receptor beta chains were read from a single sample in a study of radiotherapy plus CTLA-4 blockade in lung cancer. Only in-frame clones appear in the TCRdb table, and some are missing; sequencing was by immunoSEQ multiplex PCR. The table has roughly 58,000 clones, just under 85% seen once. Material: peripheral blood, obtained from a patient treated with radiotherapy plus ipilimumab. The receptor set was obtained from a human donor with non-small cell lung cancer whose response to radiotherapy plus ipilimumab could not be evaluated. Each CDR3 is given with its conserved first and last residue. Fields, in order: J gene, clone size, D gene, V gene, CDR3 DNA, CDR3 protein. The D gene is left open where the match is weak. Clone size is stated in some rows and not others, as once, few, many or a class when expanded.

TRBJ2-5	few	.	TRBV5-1	TGCGCCAGCAGCTTCGGGGGAAGCGGAGGAGAGACCCAGTACTTC	CASSFGGSGGETQYF
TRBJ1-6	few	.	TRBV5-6	TGTGCCAGCAGCCTTAGGACAGCTAATTCACCCCTCCACTTT	CASSLRTANSPLHF
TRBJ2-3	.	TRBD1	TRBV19	TGTGCCAGTGGGGACAGGGGGAGCACAGATACGCAGTATTTT	CASGDRGSTDTQYF
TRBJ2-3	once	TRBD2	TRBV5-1	TGCGCCAGCAGCTTGTATGGGACTAGAGGCACAGATACGCAGTATTTT	CASSLYGTRGTDTQYF
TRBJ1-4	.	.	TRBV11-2	TGTGCCAGCAGCTTAGGGGGGCCTAATGAAAAACTGTTTTTT	CASSLGGPNEKLFF
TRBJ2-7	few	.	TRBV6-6	TGTGCCAGCAGTACCGCAGGGTCTAGTTACGAGCAGTACTTC	CASSTAGSSYEQYF
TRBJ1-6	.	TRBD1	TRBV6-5	TGTGCCAGCAGTTACCAGGGGGTTGACACAGGGTCACCCCTCCACTTT	CASSYQGVDTGSPLHF
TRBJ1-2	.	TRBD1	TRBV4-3	TGCGCCAGCAGCCAAGATGAGGGGGCCTATGGCTACACCTTC	CASSQDEGAYGYTF
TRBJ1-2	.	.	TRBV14	TGTGCCAGCAGCCAAGACCGGTTAGGCTACACCTTC	CASSQDRLGYTF
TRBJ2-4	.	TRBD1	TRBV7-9	TGTGCCAGCAGCCCCGGACAGGGTCAAAACATTCAGTACTTC	CASSPGQGQNIQYF
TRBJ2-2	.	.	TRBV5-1	TGCGCCAGCAGCTATAACGGGGAGCTGTTTTTT	CASSYNGELFF
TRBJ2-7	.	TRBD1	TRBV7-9	TGTGCCAGCAGCCCCAGACAGGGGTTCGATACCTACGAGCAGTACTTC	CASSPRQGFDTYEQYF
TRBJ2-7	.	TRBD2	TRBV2	TGTGCCAGCAGTTTAGCGGGAGGGCCTGATGAGCAGTACTTC	CASSLAGGPDEQYF
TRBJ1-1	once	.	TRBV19	TGTGCCAGTAGTCACAGGTCCACTGAAGCTTTCTTT	CASSHRSTEAFF
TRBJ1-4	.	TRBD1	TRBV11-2	TGTGCCAGCAGCCCGGACAGGGAGAGGACTAATGAAAAACTGTTTTTT	CASSPDRERTNEKLFF
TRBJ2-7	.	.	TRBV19	TGTGCCAGTAGTATAGATGGTAGAGGCCCCTACGAGCAGTACTTC	CASSIDGRGPYEQYF
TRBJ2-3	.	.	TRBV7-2	TGTGCCAGCAGCCGTCGTGGCGGGGCAAGCACAGATACGCAGTATTTT	CASSRRGGASTDTQYF
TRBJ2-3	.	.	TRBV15	TGTGCCACCAGCAGAGCCGCAGTAGATACGCAGTATTTT	CATSRAAVDTQYF
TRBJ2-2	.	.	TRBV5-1	TGCGCCAGCAGCTTGGCCGTAGGGCAGGGCACCGGGGAGCTGTTTTTT	CASSLAVGQGTGELFF
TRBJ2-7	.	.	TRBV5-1	TGCGCCAGCAGCTTGGAAGCTAGCAGCTACGAGCAGTACTTC	CASSLEASSYEQYF
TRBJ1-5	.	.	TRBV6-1	TGTGCCAGCAGTGATCTTCACACCAATCAGCCCCAGCATTTT	CASSDLHTNQPQHF
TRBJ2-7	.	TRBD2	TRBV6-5	TGTGCCAGCAGGGCTAGCGGGGGGTTGGAGCAGTACTTC	CASRASGGLEQYF
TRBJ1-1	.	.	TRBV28	TGTGCCATCTCACCTCCCCGGGTCGGCGGGGCTTTCTTT	CAISPPRVGGAFF
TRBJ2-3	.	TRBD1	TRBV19	TGTGCCAGTAGGGGAGGCGACAGGGGAGCAGATACGCAGTATTTT	CASRGGDRGADTQYF
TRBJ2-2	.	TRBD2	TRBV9	TGTGCCAGCAGCACCTCCGGGACTAGCGGGAGAGGGGGCGGGGAGCTGTTTTTT	CASSTSGTSGRGGGELFF
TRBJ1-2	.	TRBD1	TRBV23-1	TGCGCCAGCGAAGGGGGCACTTGCTATGGCTACACCTTC	CASEGGTCYGYTF
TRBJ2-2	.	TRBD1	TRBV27	TGTGCCAGCAGTTCAGTTAACAGGGGGCACGGGGAGCTGTTTTTT	CASSSVNRGHGELFF
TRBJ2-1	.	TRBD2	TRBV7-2	TGTGCCAGCACCGCTTGGGGTAGCGGGATCGATGAGCAGTTCTTC	CASTAWGSGIDEQFF
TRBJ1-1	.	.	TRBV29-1	TGCAGCGTCGGTTCACTTTTGAACACTGAAGCTTTCTTT	CSVGSLLNTEAFF
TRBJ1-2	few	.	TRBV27	TGTGCCAGCAGTCCAGAGCGGGGTTACGCCTACACCTTC	CASSPERGYAYTF
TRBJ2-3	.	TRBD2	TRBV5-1	TGCGCCAGCAGCTCGGGACTAGCTGGCGATACGCAGTATTTT	CASSSGLAGDTQYF
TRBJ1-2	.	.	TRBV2	TGTGCCAGCAGTTCAGACAGCAACTATGGCTACACCTTC	CASSSDSNYGYTF
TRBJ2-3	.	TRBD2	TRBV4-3	TGCGCCAGCAGCCAAGATTTTGCGGGGGGGCTAACAGATACGCAGTATTTT	CASSQDFAGGLTDTQYF
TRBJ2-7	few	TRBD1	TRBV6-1	TGTGCCAGCAGTTCACGGGACAGCCCCAACGAGCAGTACTTC	CASSSRDSPNEQYF
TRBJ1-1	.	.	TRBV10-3	TGTGCCGCGAAGGGCGCAGGGGATACTGAAGCTTTCTTT	CAAKGAGDTEAFF
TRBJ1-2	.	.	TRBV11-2	TGTGCCAGCAGCTTAGGTCGAGCCATCGAGGGGGACGGTGGCTACACCTTC	CASSLGRAIEGDGGYTF
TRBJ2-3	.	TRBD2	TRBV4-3	TGCGCCAGCAGCCCGAACTTGGGACTAGCGCTAGATACGCAGTATTTT	CASSPNLGLALDTQYF
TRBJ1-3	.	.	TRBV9	TGTGCCAGCAGCGTAGACCAGTCTGGAAACACCATATATTTT	CASSVDQSGNTIYF
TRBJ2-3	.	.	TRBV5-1	TGCGCCAGCAGCTTCCAGCCTTCCGGGACTAGCACAGATACGCAGTATTTT	CASSFQPSGTSTDTQYF
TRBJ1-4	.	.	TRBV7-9	TGTGCCAGCAGCTTACGGGCAGGGTATGAAAAACTGTTTTTT	CASSLRAGYEKLFF
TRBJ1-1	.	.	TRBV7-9	TGTGCCAGCAGCCCGAGAGGGCCTATGAACACTGAAGCTTTCTTT	CASSPRGPMNTEAFF
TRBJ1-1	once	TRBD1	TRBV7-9	TGTGCCAGCAGCTCCGGCGGACAGGGGAGGGTCGAAGCTTTCTTT	CASSSGGQGRVEAFF
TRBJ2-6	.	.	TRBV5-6	TGTGCCAGCAGCTGGGGGCTGGGAGGGGCCAACGTCCTGACTTTC	CASSWGLGGANVLTF
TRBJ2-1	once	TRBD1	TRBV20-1	TGCAGTGCTAGAGTGGGACAGGGTTTATTCTTC	CSARVGQGLFF
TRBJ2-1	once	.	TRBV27	TGTGCCAGCAGTTACCGGGACGGGAGTTACAATGAGCAGTTCTTC	CASSYRDGSYNEQFF
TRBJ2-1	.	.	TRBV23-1	TGCGCCAGCAGTCAATCGGAGCAGAATGGGGGCCCTAGCTCCTACAATGAGCAGTTCTTC	CASSQSEQNGGPSSYNEQFF
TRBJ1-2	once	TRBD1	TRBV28	TGTGCCAGCAGTTCGACAGGGTTTAACTATGGCTACACCTTC	CASSSTGFNYGYTF
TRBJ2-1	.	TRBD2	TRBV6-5	TGTGCCAGCAGTTACGGGAGGGCGTCCTACAATGAGCAGTTCTTC	CASSYGRASYNEQFF
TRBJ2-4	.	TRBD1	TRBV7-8	TGTGCCAGCAGCCTCGGGGGACAGGGTGCGTACATTCAGTACTTC	CASSLGGQGAYIQYF
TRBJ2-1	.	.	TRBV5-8	TGTGCCAGCAGTCGATCTGCGACAGTGTGGGGAAGCGATGAGCAGTTCTTC	CASSRSATVWGSDEQFF
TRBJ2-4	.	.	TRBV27	TGTGCCAGCAGTTTTACTACGGCGGTTGCAAGAAACATTCAGTACTTC	CASSFTTAVARNIQYF
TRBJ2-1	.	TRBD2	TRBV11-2	TGTGCCAGCAGCTCCCAATCCGGGACTAGCGGGGGGTCCTACAATGAGCAGTTCTTC	CASSSQSGTSGGSYNEQFF
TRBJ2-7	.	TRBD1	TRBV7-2	TGTGCCAGCAGCTTAGCGGAGTCAGGGGGACCCTACGAGCAGTACTTC	CASSLAESGGPYEQYF
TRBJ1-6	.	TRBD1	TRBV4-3	TGCGCCAGCAGCCACAGCCGGACAGGGGGGTCCTATAATTCACCCCTCCACTTT	CASSHSRTGGSYNSPLHF
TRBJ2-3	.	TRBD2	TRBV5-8	TGTGCCAGCAGCCCGGGGACTAGCGGACACACAGATACGCAGTATTTT	CASSPGTSGHTDTQYF
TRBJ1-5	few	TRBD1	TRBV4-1	TGCGCCAGTGAGACAGGGAATCAGCCCCAGCATTTT	CASETGNQPQHF
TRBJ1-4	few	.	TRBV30	TGTGCCTGGAAGCTCCCAGGTGAAAAACTGTTTTTT	CAWKLPGEKLFF
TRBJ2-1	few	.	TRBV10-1	TGCGCCAGCAGTTCTTCCAACGACTACTACAATGAGCAGTTCTTC	CASSSSNDYYNEQFF
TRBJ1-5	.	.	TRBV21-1	TGTGCCAGCAGCAAAGCCCGGGGGAATCAGCCCCAGCATTTT	CASSKARGNQPQHF
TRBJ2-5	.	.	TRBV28	TGTGCCAGCAGCAGCGGAGGGGAAGAGACCCAGTACTTC	CASSSGGEETQYF